This T cell receptor beta chain was retrieved from a study of Ad26.COV2.S vaccination and SARS-CoV-2 variants. The ends were cut back, 5 bases at V and 4 bases at J, with 14 bases in the middle. Germline V CDR1 and CDR2: SEHNR, FQNEAQ (reference sequence). The CDR3 contains 14 residues. In this sample, this clone turned up once. The antigen is unknown. The table came from immunoSEQ multiplex PCR; TCRdb's copy has only in-frame clones and leaves some out. The data contain roughly 40,000 clones, roughly 83% of them singletons. The study, taken as a whole, reports: Analyses that measured TCR breadth and depth may have underestimated total T cell responses. Measurement of non-spike TCR breadth gave similar results in vaccine and placebo recipients.

Sequenced here: peripheral blood, sampled after recovery from COVID-19. This chain uses TRBV7-9 with TRBJ2-5, with a possible D match to TRBD2 (5 bases). The clonotype originates from a human donor who had recovered from COVID-19. CDR3 region: CASSAPSGRETQYF. The CDR3 coding sequence is TGTGCCAGCAGCGCGCCCTCGGGGAGAGAGACCCAGTACTTC.